These 16 T cell receptor beta chains were all obtained from the same sample, sequenced in a study of T cells in Graves' hyperthyroidism and ophthalmopathy. It was RNA transcripts that yielded the amplified TCR beta CDR3 regions. TCR CDR3 regions were first amplified by RT-PCR with HTBI primers. One entry per CDR3 protein results from TCRdb running MiXCR on the multiplex PCR reads. Altogether around 300,000 distinct CDR3 sequences are present, roughly 14% being singletons, with the ten largest covering under 30%. The material sequenced was blood. All receptors come from a woman in her twenties or thirties with Graves' hyperthyroidism.

This clonotype came up many times. The chain employs TRBV20-1 and TRBJ2-7; D possibly corresponds to TRBD1 (5 bases). CDR1 is DFQATT, CDR2 SNEGSKA, per germline (reference sequence). The CDR3 has 11 residues. V gave up 4 bases and J gave up 6 bases, with 10 bases separating them. The DNA for the CDR3 is TGCAGTGCTACAGGGCCGGGCGAGCAGTACTTC. This encodes CSATGPGEQYF.

This clonotype appeared a few times. The J gene is TRBJ2-7, the V gene TRBV10-3, with TRBD1 matching over 8 bases. The CDR3 runs to 12 residues. The junction had 6 bases not matched to a gene; V was cut back by 10 bases and J by 4 bases. Germline assignment: CDR1 ENHRY and CDR2 SYGVKD. The DNA of the CDR3 is TGTGCCACTGGGACAGGTTCGTACGAGCAGTACTTC. This encodes CATGTGSYEQYF.

The J gene is TRBJ1-2, the V gene TRBV5-4; 7 bases are shared with TRBD1. This CDR3 has 15 residues. V dropped 4 bases and J dropped 3; count of bases not matched to a gene: 9. Germline V lookup: CDR1 SGHNT, CDR2 YYREEE (reference sequence). DNA for the CDR3: TGTGCCAGCAGCGATCCGGGACAGAAGGACTATGGCTACACCTTC. It encodes CASSDPGQKDYGYTF. The complete variable domain, with remaining parts taken from reference TRBV5-4 and TRBJ1-2, reads ETGVTQSPTHLIKTRGQQVTLRCSSQSGHNTVSWYQQALGQGPQFIFQYYREEENGRGNFPPRFSGLQFPNYSSELNVNALELDDSALYLCASSDPGQKDYGYTFGSGTRLTVV.

The chain uses TRBV28 and TRBJ2-7; the match to TRBD1 covers 8 bases. Germline CDR1 and CDR2: MDHEN and SYDVKM. J lost 1 base, V lost 7 bases, and 15 bases had no gene match. CDR3 length: 17 residues. The CDR3 here is CASTPVGDRRGSYEQYF. Here the CDR3 DNA reads TGTGCCAGCACTCCAGTAGGGGACAGGAGGGGGTCCTACGAGCAGTACTTC. The whole variable domain, filled in from reference TRBV28 and TRBJ2-7, reads DVKVTQSSRYLVKRTGEKVFLECVQDMDHENMFWYRQDPGLGLRLIYFSYDVKMKEKGDIPEGYSVSREKKERFSLILESASTNQTSMYLCASTPVGDRRGSYEQYFGPGTRLTVT.

This clonotype was detected ten times or more. The chain links TRBV12-3 or TRBV12-4 to TRBJ1-6; D is possibly TRBD1 (6 bases). The CDR3 contains 16 residues. V lost 6 bases to trimming and J lost 3 bases, with 15 bases between them. CDR3 bases: TGTGCCAGCAGCCAGATACAGGGAGGCTATAATTCACCCCTCCACTTT. This sequence encodes CASSQIQGGYNSPLHF.

This sequence joins TRBV20-1 and TRBJ2-2; either TRBD1 or TRBD2 may fit D (5 bases each). V gave up 6 bases and J gave up 2 bases, with 10 bases separating them. This CDR3 has 13 residues. Germline CDR1 and CDR2: DFQATT and SNEGSKA (reference sequence). The CDR3 sequence is CSASRDNTGELFF. CDR3 nucleotide sequence: TGCAGTGCAAGCCGGGACAACACCGGGGAGCTGTTTTTT.

This clonotype was counted a few times. A much larger clonotype is one base distant, so this may be a read error. The rearrangement links TRBV19 to TRBJ1-1; a possible D gene is TRBD1 (5 bases). CDR1 is LNHDA, CDR2 SQIVND, per germline (reference sequence). V was clipped by 11 bases and J by 4 bases, with 23 bases between them. The CDR3 has 15 residues. The CDR3 protein is CAGMPTEGRGTEAFF. The CDR3, as DNA: TGTGCCGGTATGCCAACCGAGGGGCGCGGCACTGAAGCTTTCTTT.

The rearrangement links TRBV18 to TRBJ2-1; 8 bases agree with TRBD2. Germline V gene data show CDR1 as KGHSH and CDR2 as LQKENI. The trim removed 3 bases at V and 2 bases at J, leaving 6 bases unmatched. There are 16 residues in the CDR3. CDR3 protein: CASSPEGGRPYNEQFF. Written as DNA, the CDR3 is TGTGCCAGCTCACCCGAGGGCGGGAGGCCCTACAATGAGCAGTTCTTC.

At least ten counts were recorded for this clonotype. V gene TRBV12-3 or TRBV12-4 combines with J gene TRBJ2-5; D unclear. The germline V and J ends were trimmed by 5 bases and 3 bases, with 7 bases remaining between them. CDR3 length equals 12 residues. In DNA form, the CDR3 reads TGTGCCAGCAGTCCAGAGAAAGAGACCCAGTACTTC. Protein product: CASSPEKETQYF.

In this sample, this clonotype turned up a few times. The rearrangement uses TRBV5-1 and TRBJ1-2, with a tentative D call TRBD1 (6 bases). The CDR3 contains 12 residues. Trimming cost V 0 bases and J 8 bases, with 8 bases left between them. Per germline, CDR1 SGHRS and CDR2 YFSETQ. DNA for the CDR3: TGCGCCAGCAGCTTGGGACAGGACGGCTACACCTTC. Amino acids: CASSLGQDGYTF.

Comment on this clonotype: An end of the junction differs from the germline gene, which may be a read error. This rearrangement joins TRBV19 to TRBJ2-1; 10 nucleotides align to TRBD2. From germline, CDR1 is LNHDA and CDR2 SQIVND (reference sequence). The CDR3 covers 15 residues. The CDR3 DNA sequence: TGTGCCAGTAGTATCACTAGCGGGAATCGCAATAAGCAGTTCTTC. Residues: CASSITSGNRNKQFF.

This clonotype was counted between two and nine times. The rearrangement uses TRBV12-3 or TRBV12-4 and TRBJ1-4; 9 bases agree with TRBD1. Germline trimming cut 3 bases from V and 7 bases from J; bases unmatched to any gene: 3. The CDR3 runs to 14 residues. The CDR3 spells CASSLGTGTEKLFF. The CDR3 coding sequence is TGTGCCAGCAGTTTGGGGACAGGGACTGAAAAACTGTTTTTT.

On this clonotype itself: A much more abundant neighbour one base away suggests this may be a read error. The CDR3 DNA follows: TGTGCCAGCAGTCCGTGGACTAGCGGGAGGGCCTCAGATACGCAGTATTTT. Translated, it gives CASSPWTSGRASDTQYF. V is TRBV27 and J is TRBJ2-3, with 15 bases aligning to TRBD2. Germline V gene sequence: CDR1 MNHEY, CDR2 SMNVEV (reference sequence). The CDR3 length is 17 residues. V trimming: 5 bases; J trimming: 4 bases; junction bases outside the gene matches: 7.

Note on this clonotype: A single base separates this from a much larger clone, so it may be a read error. The genes are TRBV29-1 and TRBJ1-1; D gene ambiguous. There are 11 residues in the CDR3. Germline V gene data show CDR1 as SQVTM and CDR2 as ANQGSEA. V was pared by 4 bases and J by 6 bases, with 9 bases between. CDR3 sequence reads: CSVVFQAEAFF. The CDR3, as DNA: TGCAGCGTTGTTTTCCAGGCTGAAGCTTTCTTT. The variable domain in full, completed from reference TRBV29-1 and TRBJ1-1, reads SAVISQKPSRDICQRGTSLTIQCQVDSQVTMMFWYRQQPGQSLTLIATANQGSEATYESGFVIDKFPISRPNLTFSTLTVSNMSPEDSSIYLCSVVFQAEAFFGQGTRLTVV.

This clonotype was seen ten or more times. The V and J genes are TRBV20-1 and TRBJ1-1, with D unresolved. The CDR3 runs to 14 residues. V dropped 2 bases and J dropped 1 base, with 11 bases sitting between them. The germline V gene encodes CDR1 DFQATT and CDR2 SNEGSKA (reference sequence). CDR3 region: CSARLMTGNTEAFF. CDR3 bases: TGCAGTGCTAGACTGATGACGGGGAACACTGAAGCTTTCTTT.

This clonotype turned up a few times. The chain carries TRBV6-1 and TRBJ1-6; 8 nucleotides align to TRBD1. Germline CDR1 and CDR2: MNHNS and SASEGT. This CDR3 comprises 13 residues. V gave up 7 bases and J gave up 9 bases; unmatched junction bases: 5. Here the CDR3 reads CASNAGGTSPLHF. In nucleotides, the CDR3 is TGTGCCAGCAACGCAGGGGGCACTTCACCCCTCCACTTT.